This is a list of T cell receptor beta chains from one sample in a study of blood T cell repertoires in COVID-19. The assay was immunoSEQ multiplex PCR, and TCRdb's table has in-frame clones only and misses some. The data show 95,000 to 150,000 clones, almost 80% seen once. Sequenced: peripheral blood. The receptors stem from a human donor in a cohort sampled during active COVID-19. Both conserved end residues are part of each CDR3. D genes are given only for firm matches. Expanded clones are given a class, and other clones once, few, many or no size at all.

d_call	v_call	j_call	clone_size	cdr3_nt	cdr3_aa
TRBD1	TRBV2	TRBJ2-2	-	TGTGCCAGCAATAGACAGGGGACGAACACCGGGGAGCTGTTTTTT	CASNRQGTNTGELFF
TRBD2	TRBV15	TRBJ2-3	-	TGTGCCACCAGCAGACCCCCCGGTCGGGGGGGGCGAGATACGCAGTATTTT	CATSRPPGRGGRDTQYF
TRBD2	TRBV7-2	TRBJ2-1	-	TGTGCCAGCAGCTACAGACTAGCGGGTCCTTCCTACAATGAGCAGTTCTTC	CASSYRLAGPSYNEQFF
TRBD2	TRBV19	TRBJ2-7	once	TGTGCCAGTAGGAGCGGGATGGCATCCTACGAGCAGTACTTC	CASRSGMASYEQYF
-	TRBV29-1	TRBJ2-2	-	TGCAGCATTGCGGGTCTCGGGAACACCGGGGAGCTGTTTTTT	CSIAGLGNTGELFF
-	TRBV7-8	TRBJ2-3	-	TGTGCCAGCAGCTTACAGGGTATAGAGACAGATACGCAGTATTTT	CASSLQGIETDTQYF
-	TRBV7-3	TRBJ2-2	-	TGTGCCAGCAGACGGACAGCTGCCGGGGAGCTGTTTTTT	CASRRTAAGELFF
TRBD2	TRBV18	TRBJ2-3	-	TGTGCCAGCTCGGGGACTAGCGGCACAGATACGCAGTATTTT	CASSGTSGTDTQYF
TRBD1	TRBV6-4	TRBJ2-4	-	TGTGCCAGCAGTGCTGCCGGGACAGGGTTCATAAACATTCAGTACTTC	CASSAAGTGFINIQYF
-	TRBV13	TRBJ2-7	-	TGTGCCAGCAGCCTTTTGGCTAAGGGGCAGTACGAGCAGTACTTC	CASSLLAKGQYEQYF
-	TRBV7-9	TRBJ2-7	-	TGTGCCAGCAGCTTAGTCCGCGAGCAGTACTTC	CASSLVREQYF
-	TRBV5-4	TRBJ2-3	once	TGTGCCAGCAGCTTGGCTACAGATACGCAGTATTTT	CASSLATDTQYF
TRBD1	TRBV29-1	TRBJ1-5	few	TGCAGCGTTTCGGAACAGGGGATTTTGGGTCAGCCCCAGCATTTT	CSVSEQGILGQPQHF
TRBD2	TRBV5-1	TRBJ2-1	-	TGCGCCAGCAGCTTGCCTAGCGGGAGTGACTCCTACAATGAGCAGTTCTTC	CASSLPSGSDSYNEQFF
TRBD1	TRBV5-1	TRBJ2-3	-	TGCGCCAGCAGCTTTGGACAGGCTAAGTATACGCAGTATTTT	CASSFGQAKYTQYF
-	TRBV6-5	TRBJ1-5	-	TGTGCCAGCAACGGGGTAGGTCAGCCCCAGCATTTT	CASNGVGQPQHF
-	TRBV5-1	TRBJ1-5	once	TGCGCCAGCAGCCGCAGCGTGAGTCAGCCCCAGCATTTT	CASSRSVSQPQHF
-	TRBV19	TRBJ1-2	-	TGTGCCAGTTATACCGGACAGAATCTTAACTATGGCTACACCTTC	CASYTGQNLNYGYTF
-	TRBV3-1/TRBV3-2	TRBJ2-2	-	TGTGCCAGCAGCCAAGACAGGGCCGGGGAGCTGTTTTTT	CASSQDRAGELFF
-	TRBV6-2/TRBV6-3	TRBJ1-1	-	TGTGCCAGCAGTTCCAACCCTAGGGGCACTGAAGCTTTCTTT	CASSSNPRGTEAFF
TRBD1	TRBV30	TRBJ1-2	-	TGTGCCTGGAGCGCAGGGGGCCCGGGCTATGGCTACACCTTC	CAWSAGGPGYGYTF
TRBD1	TRBV27	TRBJ1-3	-	TGTGCCAGCAGCCGATCCGGGACAGGGGGAAACACCATATATTTT	CASSRSGTGGNTIYF
TRBD1	TRBV27	TRBJ2-7	-	TGTGCCAGCAGTAGGGACAGGCTCTACGATGAGCAGTACTTC	CASSRDRLYDEQYF
TRBD1	TRBV5-1	TRBJ2-5	-	TGCGCCAGCAGCTTGGTACAGGGGCAGAAGACCCAGTACTTC	CASSLVQGQKTQYF
-	TRBV7-3	TRBJ2-3	few	TGTGCCAGCAGCTTAATAAGCGGGGATACGCAGTATTTT	CASSLISGDTQYF
-	TRBV7-9	TRBJ1-1	-	TGTGCCAGCAGCCCGGGACAAGAATACGCGTCTACTGAAGCTTTCTTT	CASSPGQEYASTEAFF
TRBD1	TRBV4-2	TRBJ1-3	few	TGTGCCAGCAGCCAGCACCAAGACAGGGCGGATGGAAACACCATATATTTT	CASSQHQDRADGNTIYF
-	TRBV9	TRBJ2-3	-	TGTGCCAGCAGCGTTGGGGGGTTGGGAGATACGCAGTATTTT	CASSVGGLGDTQYF
TRBD1	TRBV3-1/TRBV3-2	TRBJ1-6	few	TGTGCCAGCAGTCCAGGGGGCACAAGGTCACCCCTCCACTTT	CASSPGGTRSPLHF
-	TRBV9	TRBJ2-5	-	TGTGCCAGCAGCGTAGCCCCCGGTGGAGAGACCCAGTACTTC	CASSVAPGGETQYF
TRBD1	TRBV5-4	TRBJ1-4	-	TGTGCCAGCAGCCATCAGGGGGTTGGTGAAAAACTGTTTTTT	CASSHQGVGEKLFF
TRBD1	TRBV6-5	TRBJ2-5	-	TGTGCCAGCAGACCTGACAGGGTTCAAGAGACCCAGTACTTC	CASRPDRVQETQYF
-	TRBV6-6	TRBJ1-2	-	TGTGCCAGCAGCGGCAGGGATAGCCTCTATGGCTACACCTTC	CASSGRDSLYGYTF
-	TRBV5-1	TRBJ1-5	few	TGCGCCAGCAGCCCCCAGGGGAACAATCAGCCCCAGCATTTT	CASSPQGNNQPQHF
TRBD1	TRBV7-2	TRBJ1-5	-	TGTGCCAGCAGCTTAACCCGGGACAGCCTGGCAGCCCAGCATTTT	CASSLTRDSLAAQHF
-	TRBV5-1	TRBJ2-2	-	TGCGCCAGCAGCTTCTTATCGGACACCGGGGAGCTGTTTTTT	CASSFLSDTGELFF
-	TRBV18	TRBJ1-1	-	TGTGCCAGCTCACCACCGCGGGTTCCGAGGGCTGAAGCTTTCTTT	CASSPPRVPRAEAFF
TRBD2	TRBV6-1	TRBJ2-3	-	TGTGCCAGCAGTGCCCCCTCTAGGACTAGCGGAACAGATACGCAGTATTTT	CASSAPSRTSGTDTQYF
TRBD1	TRBV19	TRBJ2-7	-	TGTGCCAGTAGGCGACAGGGAACCCTGGAGCAGTACTTC	CASRRQGTLEQYF
TRBD1	TRBV7-9	TRBJ1-3	few	TGTGCCAGCAGCCTCGACAGGGGTTCAGTCACCATATATTTT	CASSLDRGSVTIYF
TRBD2	TRBV10-3	TRBJ2-1	-	TGTGCCGCCAGGACTAGCGGCGGCTCCTACAATGAGCAGTTCTTC	CAARTSGGSYNEQFF
TRBD2	TRBV24-1	TRBJ2-1	-	TGTGCCACCAGTGATCACCATAGCGGGAGGGCCCATGAGCAGTTCTTC	CATSDHHSGRAHEQFF
TRBD2	TRBV10-3	TRBJ2-3	-	TGTGCCATCAGAACGGTCACTAGCGGGGGGAGCACAGATACGCAGTATTTT	CAIRTVTSGGSTDTQYF
-	TRBV2	TRBJ1-1	-	TGTGCCAGCAGTGCACAGGGACCCGGGCGGGCTTTCTTT	CASSAQGPGRAFF
TRBD1	TRBV9	TRBJ2-1	-	TGTGCCAGCAGCGTGGACAGGCGGAATGAGCAGTTCTTC	CASSVDRRNEQFF
-	TRBV19	TRBJ2-3	few	TGTGCCAGTAGTAATGTGGGAGTAGTATTAAGCACAGATACGCAGTATTTT	CASSNVGVVLSTDTQYF